This T cell receptor (beta chain) was sequenced for a study of OX40 agonist ivuxolimab in advanced cancers. The study's findings and limits: There were, on average, more expanded clones in CD8+ T cells than in CD4+. At doses 0.1 to 3.0 mg/kg, CD4+ and CD8+ clones expanded.

For this clone: Its specificity is unknown.

Sequenced by immunoSEQ multiplex PCR; TCRdb stores in-frame clones only, minus some. The sample carries roughly 80,000 clones, roughly 80% recorded once. This clonotype was sampled from an adult with an advanced solid tumor such as melanoma, head and neck, liver or kidney cancer. The sample in question was CD4+ or CD8+ T cells sorted from blood, obtained in a trial of the OX40 agonist ivuxolimab.

This CDR3 is CASSDRGPRSNQPQHF. The DNA of the CDR3 is TGCGCCAGCAGTGACCGAGGGCCCCGGAGCAATCAGCCCCAGCATTTT. This chain joins TRBV10-1 and TRBJ1-5; D is unresolved. The CDR3 extends over 16 amino acids. Looked up from germline, CDR1 is WNHNN and CDR2 is SYGVQD (reference sequence). The V end lost 3 bases, the J end lost 1 base, and 13 bases lay between the germline ends.